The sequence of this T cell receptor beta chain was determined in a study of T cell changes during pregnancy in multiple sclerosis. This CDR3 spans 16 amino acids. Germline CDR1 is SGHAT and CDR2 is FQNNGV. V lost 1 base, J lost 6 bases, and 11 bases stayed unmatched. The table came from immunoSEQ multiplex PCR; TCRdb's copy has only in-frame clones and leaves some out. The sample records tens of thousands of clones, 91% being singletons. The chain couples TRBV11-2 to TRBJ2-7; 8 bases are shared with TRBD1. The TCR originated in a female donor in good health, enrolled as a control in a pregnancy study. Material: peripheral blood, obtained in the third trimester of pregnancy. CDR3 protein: CASSLGPSGGLGEQYF. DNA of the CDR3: TGTGCCAGCAGCTTAGGTCCTTCAGGGGGCCTCGGCGAGCAGTACTTC.